Sequencing of this T cell receptor beta chain was carried out in a study of CD8 T cells in ankylosing spondylitis. Overall study findings and caveats: Characteristic, it appeared, of ankylosing spondylitis blood was a TCR beta motif of about eight highly homologous variants. Some motif variants were previously reported in reactive arthritis synovial fluid and blood. Within matched ankylosing spondylitis synovial fluid, disease-linked clones were reportedly significantly enriched.

Quantitative 5'-RACE was performed with molecular barcodes, and it yielded the TCR beta libraries. TCRdb re-called the 5' RACE reads through MiXCR, storing one row per CDR3 protein. The sample lists some 700,000 distinct CDR3 sequences, roughly 19% occurring once. This clonotype was observed many times. Its cognate antigen is unknown. Germline CDR1 is MGHRA and CDR2 is YSYEKL. Trimming took 1 base from V and 0 from J, leaving 9 bases between them. CDR3 length: 15 amino acids. Material for sequencing was blood, either unsorted or a sorted T cell fraction (not recorded which). This rearrangement joins TRBV4-1 to TRBJ1-2; unclear D gene. This clonotype was obtained from a male donor with ankylosing spondylitis. The CDR3 loop reads CASSQVRNANYGYTF. CDR3 nucleotide sequence: TGCGCCAGCAGCCAAGTACGCAACGCTAACTATGGCTACACCTTC.